This T cell receptor (beta chain) was found in a study of blood T cell repertoires in COVID-19. Across the whole study: The analysed material was cDNA or gDNA that came from T cells, B-cell-depleted T cells, or PBMCs.

The CDR3 runs 20 residues. Germline V gives CDR1 MNHEY, CDR2 SMNVEV (reference sequence). The V gene end was trimmed by 3 bases and the J gene end by 1 base; junction bases not matched to a gene: 13. In the authors' methods: The assay estimated nucleated cells by amplifying reference gene primers. Clones were sequenced by immunoSEQ multiplex PCR, and TCRdb holds only the in-frame ones, with some missing. The DNA was the basis for D and trimming; V, J and clone size are from that table. The data contain about 150,000 clones, 65% to 80% of them singletons. This TCR derives from a man between 50 and 59 years old with acute or convalescent COVID-19. The chain carries TRBV27 and TRBJ1-5; 12 bases match TRBD1. The material sequenced was peripheral blood. CDR3 DNA: TGTGCCAGCAGTTTCCATACCGGGACAGGGGGCTATATGAGCAATCAGCCCCAGCATTTT. This sequence encodes CASSFHTGTGGYMSNQPQHF.